This TCR beta chain came from a study of TIL therapy for anti-PD-1-resistant metastatic lung cancer. Trimming stripped 4 bases from V and 5 bases from J, with 8 bases between. The CDR3 is 11 residues long. Germline loops: CDR1 GTSNPN, CDR2 SVGIG (reference sequence). By share, this clone ranks as medium-sized. Time point denoted: pre-treatment sample, taken before nivolumab and TIL therapy. Sequencing used immunoSEQ v3. Sequenced by immunoSEQ multiplex PCR; TCRdb stores in-frame clones only, minus some. The table shows tens of thousands of clones, with under 80% occurring only once. The chain joins TRBV30 to TRBJ1-2; no clear D. Sample: blood, taken at baseline. This receptor was obtained from a person between 30 and 80 years old with non-small cell lung cancer. CDR3 bases: TGTGCCTGGAACGGGGTGTATGGCTACACCTTC. Amino acid sequence: CAWNGVYGYTF.